This section outlines one TCR beta chain sequence together with its context. The antigen remains undetermined. TCRdb re-called the 5' RACE reads through MiXCR, storing one row per CDR3 protein. The sample records 410,000 or so distinct CDR3 sequences, around 22% being singletons. These data come from a study of T-cell memory formation after mild COVID-19. Study observations and caveats: Clonal second-wave expansions that peaked on day 37 had unconfirmed SARS-CoV-2 specificity.

The V end was cut by 5 bases, the J end by 8 bases, with 19 bases between. The CDR3 length is 16 residues. Germline assignment: CDR1 SGHVS and CDR2 FQNEAQ. Specimen: PBMCs or a T cell subset sorted from them (not recorded which). The chain uses TRBV7-8 and TRBJ1-6; weak D call: TRBD1 (6 bases). This TCR was recovered from an adult woman who had mild COVID-19 (a few samples of this study predate the infection). Cell type and time point are not known. CDR3 residues: CASSALQGEGDSPLHF. The CDR3, as DNA: TGTGCCAGCAGCGCGTTACAGGGTGAGGGGGATTCACCCCTCCACTTT.